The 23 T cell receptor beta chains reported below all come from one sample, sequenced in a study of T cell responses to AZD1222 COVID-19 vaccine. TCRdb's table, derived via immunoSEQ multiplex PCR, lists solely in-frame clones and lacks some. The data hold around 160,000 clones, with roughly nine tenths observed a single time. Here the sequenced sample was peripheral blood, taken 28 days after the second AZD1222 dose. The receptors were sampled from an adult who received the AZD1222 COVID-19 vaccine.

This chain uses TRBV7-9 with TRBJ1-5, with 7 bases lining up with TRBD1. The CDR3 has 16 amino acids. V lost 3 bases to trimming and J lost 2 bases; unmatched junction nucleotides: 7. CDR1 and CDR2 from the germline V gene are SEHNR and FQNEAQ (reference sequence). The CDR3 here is CASSFARQGGNQPQHF. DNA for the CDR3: TGTGCCAGCAGCTTCGCCCGACAGGGCGGCAATCAGCCCCAGCATTTT.

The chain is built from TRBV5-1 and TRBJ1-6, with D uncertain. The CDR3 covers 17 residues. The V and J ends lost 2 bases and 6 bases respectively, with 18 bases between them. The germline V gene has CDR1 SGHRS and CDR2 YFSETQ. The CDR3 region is CASSLSPGSEINSPLHF. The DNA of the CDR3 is TGCGCCAGCAGCTTATCCCCGGGGTCCGAGATTAATTCACCCCTCCACTTT. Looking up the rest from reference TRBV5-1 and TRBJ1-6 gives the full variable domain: KAGVTQTPRYLIKTRGQQVTLSCSPISGHRSVSWYQQTPGQGLQFLFEYFSETQRNKGNFPGRFSGRQFSNSRSEMNVSTLELGDSALYLCASSLSPGSEINSPLHFGNGTRLTVT.

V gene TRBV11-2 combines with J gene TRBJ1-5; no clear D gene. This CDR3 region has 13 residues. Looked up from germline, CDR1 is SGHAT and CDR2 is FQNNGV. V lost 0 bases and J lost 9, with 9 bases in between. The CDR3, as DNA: TGTGCCAGCAGCTTAGATCCGGCTCGGCCCCAGCATTTT. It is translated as CASSLDPARPQHF.

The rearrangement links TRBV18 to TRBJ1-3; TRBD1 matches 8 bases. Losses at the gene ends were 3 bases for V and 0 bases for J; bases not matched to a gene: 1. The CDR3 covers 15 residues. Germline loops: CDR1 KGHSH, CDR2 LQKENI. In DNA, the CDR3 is TGTGCCAGCTCACCTGACAGGGGCTCTGGAAACACCATATATTTT. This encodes CASSPDRGSGNTIYF.

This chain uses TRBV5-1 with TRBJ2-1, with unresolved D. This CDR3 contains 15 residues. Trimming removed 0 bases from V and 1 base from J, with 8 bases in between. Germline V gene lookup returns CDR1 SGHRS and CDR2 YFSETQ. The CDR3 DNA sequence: TGCGCCAGCAGCTTGGGTACGGTGTCCTACAATGAGCAGTTCTTC. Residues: CASSLGTVSYNEQFF.

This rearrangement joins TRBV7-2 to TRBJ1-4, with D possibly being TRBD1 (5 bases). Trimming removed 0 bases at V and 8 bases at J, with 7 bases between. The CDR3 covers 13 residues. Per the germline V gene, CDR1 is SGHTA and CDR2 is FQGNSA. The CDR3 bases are TGTGCCAGCAGCTTAGCGGGGGAGGAAAAACTGTTTTTT. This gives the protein CASSLAGEEKLFF. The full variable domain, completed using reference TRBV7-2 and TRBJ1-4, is GAGVSQSPSNKVTEKGKDVELRCDPISGHTALYWYRQSLGQGLEFLIYFQGNSAPDKSGLPSDRFSAERTGGSVSTLTIQRTQQEDSAVYLCASSLAGEEKLFFGSGTQLSVL.

This chain's CDR3 is CASSLLGALETQYF. The CDR3 region has the DNA TGCGCCAGCAGCTTGTTGGGGGCTCTTGAGACCCAGTACTTC. V is TRBV5-1 and J is TRBJ2-5; possible D gene TRBD1, 6 bases. The CDR3 runs to 14 residues. Germline V gene data show CDR1 as SGHRS and CDR2 as YFSETQ. Trimming stripped 1 base from V and 5 bases from J, with 12 bases between.

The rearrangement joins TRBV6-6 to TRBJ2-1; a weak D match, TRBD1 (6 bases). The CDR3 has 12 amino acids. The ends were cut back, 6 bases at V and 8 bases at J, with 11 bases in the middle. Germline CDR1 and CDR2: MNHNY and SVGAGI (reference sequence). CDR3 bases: TGTGCCAGCAGCCACAGGGACCATGAGCAGTTCTTC. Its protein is CASSHRDHEQFF.

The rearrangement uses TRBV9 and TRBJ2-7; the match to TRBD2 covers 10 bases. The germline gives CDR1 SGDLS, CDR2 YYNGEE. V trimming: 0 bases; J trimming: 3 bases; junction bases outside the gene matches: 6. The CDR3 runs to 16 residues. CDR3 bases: TGTGCCAGCAGCGTAGTGAAGCTAGCGGGAGTCTACGAGCAGTACTTC. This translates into CASSVVKLAGVYEQYF.

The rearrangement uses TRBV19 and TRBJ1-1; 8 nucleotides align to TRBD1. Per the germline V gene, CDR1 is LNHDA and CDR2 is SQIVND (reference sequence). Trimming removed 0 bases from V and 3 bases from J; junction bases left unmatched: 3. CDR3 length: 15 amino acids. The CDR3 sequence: CASSIEAGGHTEAFF. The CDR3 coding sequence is TGTGCCAGTAGTATAGAGGCAGGGGGCCACACTGAAGCTTTCTTT.

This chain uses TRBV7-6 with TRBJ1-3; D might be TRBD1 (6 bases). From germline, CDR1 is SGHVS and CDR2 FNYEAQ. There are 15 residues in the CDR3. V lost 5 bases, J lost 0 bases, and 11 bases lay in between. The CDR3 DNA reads TGTGCCAGCAGCCCCACAGGGTACTCTGGAAACACCATATATTTT. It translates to CASSPTGYSGNTIYF. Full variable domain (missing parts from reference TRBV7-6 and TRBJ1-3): GAGVSQSPRYKVTKRGQDVALRCDPISGHVSLYWYRQALGQGPEFLTYFNYEAQQDKSGLPNDRFSAERPEGSISTLTIQRTEQRDSAMYRCASSPTGYSGNTIYFGEGSWLTVV.

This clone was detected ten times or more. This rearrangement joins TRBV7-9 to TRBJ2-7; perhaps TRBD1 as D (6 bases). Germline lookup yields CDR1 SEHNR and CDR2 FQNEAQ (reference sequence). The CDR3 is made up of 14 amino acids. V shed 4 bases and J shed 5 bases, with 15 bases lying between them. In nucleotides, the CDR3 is TGTGCCAGCAGCTCCTGGGACACCCCTCACGAGCAGTACTTC. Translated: CASSSWDTPHEQYF.

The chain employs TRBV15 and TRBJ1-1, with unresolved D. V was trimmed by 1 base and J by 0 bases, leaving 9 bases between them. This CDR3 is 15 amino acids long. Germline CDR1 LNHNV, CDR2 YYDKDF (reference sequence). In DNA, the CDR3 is TGTGCCACCAGCAGAGGGAAACCCATGAACACTGAAGCTTTCTTT. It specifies CATSRGKPMNTEAFF.

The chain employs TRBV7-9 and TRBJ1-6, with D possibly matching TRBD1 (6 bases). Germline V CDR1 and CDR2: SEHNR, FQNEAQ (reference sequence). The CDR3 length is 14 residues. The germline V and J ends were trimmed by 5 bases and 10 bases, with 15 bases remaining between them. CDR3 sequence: CASSAGARRSPLHF. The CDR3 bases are TGTGCCAGCAGCGCAGGGGCGCGTCGGTCACCCCTCCACTTT.

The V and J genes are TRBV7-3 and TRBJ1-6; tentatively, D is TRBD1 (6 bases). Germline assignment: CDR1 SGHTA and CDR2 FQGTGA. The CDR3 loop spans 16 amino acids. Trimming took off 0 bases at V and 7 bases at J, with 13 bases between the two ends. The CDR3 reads CASSLTGAADNSPLHF. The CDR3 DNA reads TGTGCCAGCAGCTTAACGGGGGCGGCAGACAATTCACCCCTCCACTTT. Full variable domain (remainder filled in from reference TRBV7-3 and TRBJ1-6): GAGVSQTPSNKVTEKGKYVELRCDPISGHTALYWYRQSLGQGPEFLIYFQGTGAADDSGLPNDRFFAVRPEGSVSTLKIQRTERGDSAVYLCASSLTGAADNSPLHFGNGTRLTVT.

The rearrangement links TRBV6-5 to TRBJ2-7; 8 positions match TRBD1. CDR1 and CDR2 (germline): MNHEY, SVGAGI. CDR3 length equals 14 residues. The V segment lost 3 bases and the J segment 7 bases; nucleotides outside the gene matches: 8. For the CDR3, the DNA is TGTGCCAGCAGTTATGGTCAGGGGGCGCTGGAGCAGTACTTC. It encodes CASSYGQGALEQYF.

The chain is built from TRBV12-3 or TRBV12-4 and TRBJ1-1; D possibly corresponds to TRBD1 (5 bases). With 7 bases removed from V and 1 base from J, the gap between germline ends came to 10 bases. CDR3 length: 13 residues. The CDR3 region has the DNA TGTGCCAGCACCCGGGGGGGGAACACTGAAGCTTTCTTT. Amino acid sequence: CASTRGGNTEAFF.

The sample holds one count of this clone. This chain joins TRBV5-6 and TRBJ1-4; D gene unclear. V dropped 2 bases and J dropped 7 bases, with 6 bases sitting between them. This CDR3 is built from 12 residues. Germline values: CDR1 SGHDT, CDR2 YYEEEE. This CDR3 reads CASSFASEKLFF. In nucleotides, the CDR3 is TGTGCCAGCAGCTTTGCAAGTGAAAAACTGTTTTTT.

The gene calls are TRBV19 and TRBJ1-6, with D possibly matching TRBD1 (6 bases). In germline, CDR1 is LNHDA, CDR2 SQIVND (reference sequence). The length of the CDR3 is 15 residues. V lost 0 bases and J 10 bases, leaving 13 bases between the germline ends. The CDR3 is CASSIDAGARSPLHF. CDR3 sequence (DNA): TGTGCCAGTAGTATAGATGCGGGGGCTCGATCACCCCTCCACTTT.

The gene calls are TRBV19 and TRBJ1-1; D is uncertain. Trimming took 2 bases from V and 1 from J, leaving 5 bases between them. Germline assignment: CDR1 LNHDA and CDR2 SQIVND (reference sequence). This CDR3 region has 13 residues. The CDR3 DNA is TGTGCCAGTAGTATATCGGGGAACACTGAAGCTTTCTTT. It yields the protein CASSISGNTEAFF.

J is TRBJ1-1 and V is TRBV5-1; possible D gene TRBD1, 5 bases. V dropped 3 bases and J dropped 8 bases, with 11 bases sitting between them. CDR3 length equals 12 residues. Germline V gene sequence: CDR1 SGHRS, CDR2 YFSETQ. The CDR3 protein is CASSWGGGEAFF. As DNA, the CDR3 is TGCGCCAGCAGCTGGGGCGGGGGGGAAGCTTTCTTT.

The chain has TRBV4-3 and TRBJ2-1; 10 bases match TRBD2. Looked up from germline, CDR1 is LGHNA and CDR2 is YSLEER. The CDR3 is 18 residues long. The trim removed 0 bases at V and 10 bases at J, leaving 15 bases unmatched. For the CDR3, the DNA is TGCGCCAGCAGCCAAGACCCTAGCGGGAGCGATCGGGCGGGGGAGCAGTTCTTC. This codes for CASSQDPSGSDRAGEQFF.

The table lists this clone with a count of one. CDR3 region: CASSLGGGADTQYF. In nucleotides, the CDR3 is TGTGCCAGCAGCTTAGGCGGGGGGGCAGATACGCAGTATTTT. This chain uses TRBV7-2 with TRBJ2-3, with 9 positions matching TRBD2. This CDR3 region has 14 residues. Germline values: CDR1 SGHTA, CDR2 FQGNSA. V lost 1 base, J lost 4 bases, and 0 bases stayed unmatched.